The subject of this entry is one T cell receptor beta chain. The data were obtained in a study of blood T cell repertoires in COVID-19. Overall study context: COVID-19 samples from acute and convalescent phases originated in the United States, Italy and Spain. Sources were T cells, B-cell-depleted T cells, or PBMCs; the material itself was cDNA or gDNA.

Germline CDR1 LGHDT, CDR2 YNNKEL (reference sequence). V lost 4 bases, J lost 5 bases, and 7 bases stayed unmatched. The CDR3 spans 14 residues. Source study methods: Amplifying reference gene primers gave estimates of nucleated cell counts. Repertoires were generated with immunoSEQ multiplex PCR, while TCRdb's copy carries only in-frame clones and drops some. D and trimming come from the DNA, and the V and J calls and clone size come from that table. This table has 130,000 to 150,000 clones, approximately 89% appearing once. The receptor comes from a woman between 50 and 59 years old with acute or convalescent COVID-19. V usage is TRBV3-1 (or the pseudogene TRBV3-2) and J usage is TRBJ1-1; TRBD1 matches at 7 bases. The sequencing sample was made of peripheral blood. The CDR3 region has the DNA TGTGCCAGCAGCCCACAGGGGCGCGATACTGAAGCTTTCTTT. Translating it yields CASSPQGRDTEAFF.